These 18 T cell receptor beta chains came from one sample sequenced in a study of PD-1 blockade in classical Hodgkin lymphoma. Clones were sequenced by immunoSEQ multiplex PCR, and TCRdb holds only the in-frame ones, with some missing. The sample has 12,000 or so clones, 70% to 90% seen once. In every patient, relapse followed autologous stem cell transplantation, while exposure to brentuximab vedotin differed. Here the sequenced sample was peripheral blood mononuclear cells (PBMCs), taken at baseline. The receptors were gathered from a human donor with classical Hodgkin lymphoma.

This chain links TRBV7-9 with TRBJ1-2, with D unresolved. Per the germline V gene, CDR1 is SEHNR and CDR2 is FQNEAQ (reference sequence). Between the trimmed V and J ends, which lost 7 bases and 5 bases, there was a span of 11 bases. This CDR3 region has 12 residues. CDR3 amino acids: CASTVEPYGYTF. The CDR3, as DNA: TGTGCCAGCACCGTGGAGCCGTATGGCTACACCTTC. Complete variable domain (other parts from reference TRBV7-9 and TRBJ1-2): DTGVSQNPRHKITKRGQNVTFRCDPISEHNRLYWYRQTLGQGPEFLTYFQNEAQLEKSRLLSDRFSAERPKGSFSTLEIQRTEQGDSAMYLCASTVEPYGYTFGSGTRLTVV.

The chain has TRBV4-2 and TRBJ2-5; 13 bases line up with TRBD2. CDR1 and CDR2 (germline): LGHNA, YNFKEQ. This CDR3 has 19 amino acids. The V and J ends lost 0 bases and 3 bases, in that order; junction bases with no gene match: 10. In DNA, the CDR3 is TGTGCCAGCAGCCAAGACAGGACTAGCGGGGGAGAACGAGAAGAGACCCAGTACTTC. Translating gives CASSQDRTSGGEREETQYF.

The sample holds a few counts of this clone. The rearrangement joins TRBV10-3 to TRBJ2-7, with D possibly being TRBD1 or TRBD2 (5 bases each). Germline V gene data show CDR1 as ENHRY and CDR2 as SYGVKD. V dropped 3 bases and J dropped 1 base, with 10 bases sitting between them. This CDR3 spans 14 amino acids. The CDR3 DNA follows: TGTGCCATCAGTGAATCGAGGGGTTCCTACGAGCAGTACTTC. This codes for CAISESRGSYEQYF.

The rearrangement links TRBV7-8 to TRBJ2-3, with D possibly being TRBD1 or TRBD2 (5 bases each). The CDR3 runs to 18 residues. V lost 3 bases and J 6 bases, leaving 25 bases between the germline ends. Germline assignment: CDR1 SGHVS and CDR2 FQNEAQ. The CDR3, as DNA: TGTGCCAGCAGCTTGATAAAAGGGCCGGGACGATCCTATGATACGCAGTATTTT. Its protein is CASSLIKGPGRSYDTQYF.

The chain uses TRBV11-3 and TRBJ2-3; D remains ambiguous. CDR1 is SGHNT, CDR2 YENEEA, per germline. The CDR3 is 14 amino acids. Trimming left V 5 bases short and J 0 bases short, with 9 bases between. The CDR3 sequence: CASSHLTSTDTQYF. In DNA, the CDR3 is TGTGCCAGCAGCCATTTGACGAGCACAGATACGCAGTATTTT.

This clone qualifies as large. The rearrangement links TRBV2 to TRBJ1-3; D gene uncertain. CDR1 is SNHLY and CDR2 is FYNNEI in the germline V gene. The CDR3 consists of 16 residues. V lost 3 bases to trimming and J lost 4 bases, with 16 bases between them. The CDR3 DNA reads TGTGCCAGCAGTGATGGTCGGATTGTAGCGGGAAACACCATATATTTT. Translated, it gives CASSDGRIVAGNTIYF. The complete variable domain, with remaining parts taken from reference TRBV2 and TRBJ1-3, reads EPEVTQTPSHQVTQMGQEVILRCVPISNHLYFYWYRQILGQKVEFLVSFYNNEISEKSEIFDDQFSVERPDGSNFTLKIRSTKLEDSAMYFCASSDGRIVAGNTIYFGEGSWLTVV.

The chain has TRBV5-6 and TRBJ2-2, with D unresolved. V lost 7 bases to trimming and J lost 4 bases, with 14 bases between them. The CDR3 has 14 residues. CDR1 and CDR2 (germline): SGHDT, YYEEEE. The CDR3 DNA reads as TGTGCCAGCCTCTTGCGGTGGGCCACCGGGGAGCTGTTTTTT. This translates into CASLLRWATGELFF.

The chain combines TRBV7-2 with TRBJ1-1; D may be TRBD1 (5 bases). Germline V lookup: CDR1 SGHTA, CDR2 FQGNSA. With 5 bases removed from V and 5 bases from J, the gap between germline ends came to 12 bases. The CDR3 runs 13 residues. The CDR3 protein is CASSRGRRTEAFF. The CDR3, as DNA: TGTGCCAGCAGCAGGGGAAGACGGACTGAAGCTTTCTTT. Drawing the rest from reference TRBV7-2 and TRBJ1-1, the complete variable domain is GAGVSQSPSNKVTEKGKDVELRCDPISGHTALYWYRQSLGQGLEFLIYFQGNSAPDKSGLPSDRFSAERTGGSVSTLTIQRTQQEDSAVYLCASSRGRRTEAFFGQGTRLTVV.

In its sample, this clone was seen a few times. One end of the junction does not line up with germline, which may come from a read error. The CDR3 nucleotides are TGTGCCAGCAGCATCCGCGGACTAGCGGGGGGCCCTAGCGAACTCTCTTTT. Protein sequence: CASSIRGLAGGPSELSF. V is TRBV9 and J is TRBJ2-3; 14 bases match TRBD2. CDR1 is SGDLS, CDR2 YYNGEE, per germline. This CDR3 is built from 17 residues.

The DNA for the CDR3 is TGTGCCAGCAGTCTCAGGGGGAGCTCCTATAATTCACCCCTCCACTTT. The encoded protein is CASSLRGSSYNSPLHF. This chain links TRBV2 with TRBJ1-6; 7 positions match TRBD1. Germline lookup yields CDR1 SNHLY and CDR2 FYNNEI. The V and J ends lost 5 bases and 0 bases, in that order; junction bases with no gene match: 4. This CDR3 spans 16 amino acids.

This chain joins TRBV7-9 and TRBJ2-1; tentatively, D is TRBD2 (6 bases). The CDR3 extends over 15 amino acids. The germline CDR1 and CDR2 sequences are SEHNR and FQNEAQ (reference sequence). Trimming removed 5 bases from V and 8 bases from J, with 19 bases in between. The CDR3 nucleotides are TGTGCCAGCAGCCCCCCACTGCGGGGTACAGATGAGCAGTTCTTC. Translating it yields CASSPPLRGTDEQFF.

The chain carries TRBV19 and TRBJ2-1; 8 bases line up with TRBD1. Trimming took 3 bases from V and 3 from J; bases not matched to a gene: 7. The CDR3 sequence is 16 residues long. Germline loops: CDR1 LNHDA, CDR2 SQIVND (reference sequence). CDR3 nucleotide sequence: TGTGCCAGTAGTATTCGGGCAGGGGGCGGCTACAATGAGCAGTTCTTC. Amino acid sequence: CASSIRAGGGYNEQFF.

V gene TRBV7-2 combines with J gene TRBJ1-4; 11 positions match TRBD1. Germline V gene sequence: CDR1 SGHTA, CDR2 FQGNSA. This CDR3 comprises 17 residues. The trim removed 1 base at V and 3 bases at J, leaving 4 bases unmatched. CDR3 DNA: TGTGCCAGCAGCTTAGTCGGACAGGGGGCCCCTAATGAAAAACTGTTTTTT. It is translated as CASSLVGQGAPNEKLFF.

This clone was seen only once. This CDR3 is CASSPGQGPDTQYF. As DNA, the CDR3 is TGTGCCAGCAGTCCGGGACAGGGCCCAGATACGCAGTATTTT. This chain joins TRBV7-8 and TRBJ2-3, with TRBD1 identical over 9 bases. The CDR3 consists of 14 residues. V lost 6 bases and J lost 4; bases outside the gene matches: 5. Looked up from germline, CDR1 is SGHVS and CDR2 is FQNEAQ.

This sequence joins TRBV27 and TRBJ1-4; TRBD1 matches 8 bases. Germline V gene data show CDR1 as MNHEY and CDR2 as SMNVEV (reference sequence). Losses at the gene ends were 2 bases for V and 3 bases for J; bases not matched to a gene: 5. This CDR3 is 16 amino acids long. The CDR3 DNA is TGTGCCAGCAGTTTAGCAGGGGGCCCACCTAATGAAAAACTGTTTTTT. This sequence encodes CASSLAGGPPNEKLFF.

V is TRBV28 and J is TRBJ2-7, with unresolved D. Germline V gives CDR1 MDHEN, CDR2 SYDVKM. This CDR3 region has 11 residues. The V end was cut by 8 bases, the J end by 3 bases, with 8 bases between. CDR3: CASETNYEQYF. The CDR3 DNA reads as TGTGCCAGCGAGACCAACTACGAGCAGTACTTC.

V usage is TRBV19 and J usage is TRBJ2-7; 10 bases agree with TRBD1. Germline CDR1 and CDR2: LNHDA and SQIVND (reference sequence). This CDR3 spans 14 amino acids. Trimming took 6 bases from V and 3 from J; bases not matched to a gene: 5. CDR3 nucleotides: TGTGCCAGTAGCCGACAGGGGGCTGGCTACGAGCAGTACTTC. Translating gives CASSRQGAGYEQYF.

The CDR3 here is CASSPLGQGPYNEQFF. As DNA, the CDR3 is TGTGCCAGCAGCCCCTTAGGACAGGGGCCGTACAATGAGCAGTTCTTC. The V gene is TRBV7-9, the J gene TRBJ2-1; 9 bases align to TRBD1. Germline V gives CDR1 SEHNR, CDR2 FQNEAQ (reference sequence). The junction had 9 bases not matched to a gene; V was cut back by 5 bases and J by 4 bases. CDR3 length: 16 amino acids. Combining the CDR3 with reference TRBV7-9 and TRBJ2-1 gives the whole variable domain DTGVSQNPRHKITKRGQNVTFRCDPISEHNRLYWYRQTLGQGPEFLTYFQNEAQLEKSRLLSDRFSAERPKGSFSTLEIQRTEQGDSAMYLCASSPLGQGPYNEQFFGPGTRLTVL.